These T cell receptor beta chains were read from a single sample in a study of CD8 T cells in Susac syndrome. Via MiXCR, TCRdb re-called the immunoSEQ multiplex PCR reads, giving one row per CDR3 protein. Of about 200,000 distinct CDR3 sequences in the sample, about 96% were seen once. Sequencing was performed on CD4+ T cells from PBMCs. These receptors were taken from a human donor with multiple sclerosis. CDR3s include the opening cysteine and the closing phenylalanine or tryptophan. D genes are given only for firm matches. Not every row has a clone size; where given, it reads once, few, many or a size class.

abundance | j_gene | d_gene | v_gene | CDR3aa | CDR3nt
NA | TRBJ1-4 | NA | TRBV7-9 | CASSLVSAGDEKLFF | TGTGCCAGCAGCTTAGTCTCCGCCGGGGATGAAAAACTGTTTTTT
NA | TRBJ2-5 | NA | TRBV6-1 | CASSGVRRETQYF | TGTGCCAGCAGTGGGGTGAGAAGGGAGACCCAGTACTTC
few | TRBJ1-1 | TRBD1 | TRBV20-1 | CSAPGQENTEAFF | TGCAGTGCTCCCGGACAGGAGAACACTGAAGCTTTCTTT
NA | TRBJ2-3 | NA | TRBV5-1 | CASTKRASTDTQYF | TGCGCCAGCACTAAGCGGGCTAGCACAGATACGCAGTATTTT
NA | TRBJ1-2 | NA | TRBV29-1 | CSVENTGSLTSGYTF | TGCAGCGTTGAAAATACAGGGTCCTTAACGAGCGGCTACACCTTC
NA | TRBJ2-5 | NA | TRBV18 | CASSPGDIETQYF | TGTGCCAGCTCACCCGGGGACATTGAGACCCAGTACTTC
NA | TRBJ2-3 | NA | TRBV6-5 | CASSPGPSTDTQYF | TGTGCCAGCAGTCCAGGGCCTAGCACAGATACGCAGTATTTT
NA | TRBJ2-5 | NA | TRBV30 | CAWSQQGRETQYF | TGTGCCTGGAGTCAACAGGGTCGGGAGACCCAGTACTTC
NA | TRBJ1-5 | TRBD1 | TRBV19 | CASIWTGSGQPQHF | TGTGCCAGTATCTGGACAGGGAGCGGACAGCCCCAGCATTTT
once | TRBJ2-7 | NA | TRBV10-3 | CAIMEGSEQYF | TGTGCCATCATGGAGGGAAGCGAGCAGTACTTC
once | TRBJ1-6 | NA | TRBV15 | CATSREWGYNSPLHF | TGTGCCACCAGCAGAGAGTGGGGGTATAATTCACCCCTCCACTTT
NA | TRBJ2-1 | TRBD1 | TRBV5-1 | CASSWAGQGTYNEQFF | TGCGCCAGCAGCTGGGCGGGACAGGGAACCTACAATGAGCAGTTCTTC
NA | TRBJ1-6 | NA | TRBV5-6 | CASSLGRLNSPLHF | TGTGCCAGCAGCTTGGGACGGTTGAATTCACCCCTCCACTTT
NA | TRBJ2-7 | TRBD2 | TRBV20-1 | CSARDLGSGRWQYF | TGCAGTGCTAGAGATTTGGGTAGCGGGAGGTGGCAGTACTTC
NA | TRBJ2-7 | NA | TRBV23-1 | CASSHGRYEQYF | TGCGCCAGCAGTCACGGGCGTTACGAGCAGTACTTC
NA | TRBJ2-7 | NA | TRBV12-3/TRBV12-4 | CASSPILMAYEQYF | TGTGCCAGCAGTCCGATCCTGATGGCCTACGAGCAGTACTTC
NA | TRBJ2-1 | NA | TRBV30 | CAWTSSSYNEQFF | TGTGCCTGGACCTCGAGCTCCTACAATGAGCAGTTCTTC
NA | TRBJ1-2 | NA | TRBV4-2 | CASSPGFPYGYTF | TGTGCCAGCAGCCCCGGCTTCCCCTATGGCTACACCTTC
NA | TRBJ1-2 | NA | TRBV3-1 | CASSQGSGLNGYTF | TGTGCCAGCAGCCAAGGGTCAGGTTTGAACGGCTACACCTTC
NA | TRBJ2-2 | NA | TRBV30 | CAWVGTSNTGELFF | TGTGCCTGGGTGGGAACGTCGAACACCGGGGAGCTGTTTTTT
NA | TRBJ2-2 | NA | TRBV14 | CASSQVLRGELFF | TGTGCCAGCAGCCAGGTTCTACGTGGGGAGCTGTTTTTT
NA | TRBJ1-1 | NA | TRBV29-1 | CSVEGPKRNTEAFF | TGCAGCGTTGAAGGGCCTAAGAGGAACACTGAAGCTTTCTTT
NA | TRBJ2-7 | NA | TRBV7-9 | CASSSGQPSYEQYF | TGTGCCAGCAGCTCCGGACAGCCCTCCTACGAGCAGTACTTC
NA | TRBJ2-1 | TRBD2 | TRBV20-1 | CSATRTSNEQFF | TGCAGTGCTACCCGGACTAGCAATGAGCAGTTCTTC
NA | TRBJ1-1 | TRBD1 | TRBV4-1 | CASSPQGVTEAFF | TGCGCCAGCAGCCCACAGGGGGTCACTGAAGCTTTCTTT
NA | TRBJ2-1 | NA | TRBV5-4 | CASSQLWRSNEQFF | TGTGCCAGCAGCCAATTGTGGCGCAGCAATGAGCAGTTCTTC
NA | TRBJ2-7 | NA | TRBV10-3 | CAISVATSAQQYF | TGTGCCATCAGTGTAGCCACGTCTGCCCAGCAGTACTTC
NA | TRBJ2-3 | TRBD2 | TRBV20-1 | CSATPGLAVHTQYF | TGCAGTGCTACACCGGGACTAGCGGTTCATACGCAGTATTTT
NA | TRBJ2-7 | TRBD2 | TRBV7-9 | CASSLEGGRGEQYF | TGTGCCAGCAGCTTAGAGGGAGGGAGAGGCGAGCAGTACTTC
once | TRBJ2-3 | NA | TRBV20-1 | CSAGDTQYF | TGCAGTGCGGGAGATACGCAGTATTTT
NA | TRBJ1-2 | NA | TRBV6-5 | CASSPTSGILGGYTF | TGTGCCAGCAGTCCTACCTCGGGTATTCTGGGTGGCTACACCTTC
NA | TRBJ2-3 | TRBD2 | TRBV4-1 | CASSQEGWSGVHTDTQYF | TGCGCCAGCAGCCAAGAAGGATGGAGCGGGGTCCACACAGATACGCAGTATTTT
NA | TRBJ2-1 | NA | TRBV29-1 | CSVRYRLINEQFF | TGCAGCGTCCGGTACAGGTTAATCAATGAGCAGTTCTTC
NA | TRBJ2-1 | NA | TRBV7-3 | CASSLDPDNEQFF | TGTGCCAGCAGCTTAGACCCCGACAATGAGCAGTTCTTC
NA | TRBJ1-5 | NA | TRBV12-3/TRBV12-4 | CASTPGEYNQPQHF | TGTGCCAGCACCCCCGGGGAATACAATCAGCCCCAGCATTTT
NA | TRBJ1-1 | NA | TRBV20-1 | CSATTRATEAFF | TGCAGTGCTACGACTCGGGCCACTGAAGCTTTCTTT
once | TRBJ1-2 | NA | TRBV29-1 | CSVIQIKSHYGYTF | TGCAGCGTAATCCAAATTAAAAGCCACTATGGCTACACCTTC
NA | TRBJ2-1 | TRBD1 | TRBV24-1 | CATSVAGGNEQFF | TGTGCCACCAGTGTGGCAGGGGGCAATGAGCAGTTCTTC
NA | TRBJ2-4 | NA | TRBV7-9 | CASSREAVQYF | TGTGCCAGCAGTAGGGAGGCAGTTCAGTACTTC
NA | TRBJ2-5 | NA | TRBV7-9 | CASSFGIQETQYF | TGTGCCAGCAGCTTCGGGATTCAAGAGACCCAGTACTTC
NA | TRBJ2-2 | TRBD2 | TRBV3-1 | CASSRTSGTGELFF | TGTGCCAGCAGCCGGACTAGCGGCACCGGGGAGCTGTTTTTT
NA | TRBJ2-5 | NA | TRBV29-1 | CSVGAVQETQYF | TGCAGCGTTGGGGCGGTGCAAGAGACCCAGTACTTC
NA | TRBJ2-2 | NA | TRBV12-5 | CASGLVPPGELFF | TGTGCTAGTGGTTTGGTACCCCCCGGGGAGCTGTTTTTT
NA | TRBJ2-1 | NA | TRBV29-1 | CSVEDLPKSYNEQFF | TGCAGCGTTGAAGATCTCCCCAAGTCCTACAATGAGCAGTTCTTC
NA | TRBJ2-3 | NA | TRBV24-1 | CAGQGKPKTFTDTQYF | TGTGCCGGGCAGGGAAAGCCAAAGACCTTCACAGATACGCAGTATTTT
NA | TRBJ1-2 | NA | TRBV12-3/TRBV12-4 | CASSPIWGSGDGYTF | TGTGCCAGCAGCCCCATATGGGGATCCGGGGATGGCTACACCTTC
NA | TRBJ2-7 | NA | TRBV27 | CASGRARANYEQYF | TGTGCCAGCGGAAGGGCCAGGGCCAACTACGAGCAGTACTTC
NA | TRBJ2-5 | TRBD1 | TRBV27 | CASSSLQGETQYF | TGTGCCAGCAGTTCACTACAGGGGGAGACCCAGTACTTC
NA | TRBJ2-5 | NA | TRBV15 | CATSRDMETQYF | TGTGCCACCAGCAGAGATATGGAGACCCAGTACTTC
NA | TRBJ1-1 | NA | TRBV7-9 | CASSLSSVLDTEAFF | TGTGCCAGCAGCCTAAGCTCTGTTCTCGACACTGAAGCTTTCTTT
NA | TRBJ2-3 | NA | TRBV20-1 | CSAIGQVRTDTQYF | TGCAGTGCTATAGGGCAGGTTCGGACAGATACGCAGTATTTT
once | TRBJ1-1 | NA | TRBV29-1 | CSVEARMNTEAFF | TGCAGCGTTGAGGCCAGGATGAACACTGAAGCTTTCTTT
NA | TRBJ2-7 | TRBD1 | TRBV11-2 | CASIQTGGRYEQYF | TGTGCCAGCATCCAAACAGGGGGCCGGTACGAGCAGTACTTC
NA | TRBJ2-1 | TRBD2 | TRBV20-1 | CSASGLAGGPGNEQFF | TGCAGTGCTTCCGGACTAGCGGGAGGGCCGGGGAATGAGCAGTTCTTC
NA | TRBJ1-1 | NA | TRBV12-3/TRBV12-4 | CASREQGRGTEAFF | TGTGCCAGCAGGGAACAGGGCAGGGGCACTGAAGCTTTCTTT
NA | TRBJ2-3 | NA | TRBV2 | CASSYRWVRDTQYF | TGTGCCAGCAGCTACCGCTGGGTCAGGGATACGCAGTATTTT
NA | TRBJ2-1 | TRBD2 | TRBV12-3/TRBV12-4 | CASSPGGLAGGEQFF | TGTGCCAGCAGTCCCGGGGGACTAGCTGGTGGCGAGCAGTTCTTC
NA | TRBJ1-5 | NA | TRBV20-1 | CSASLGYSNQPQHF | TGCAGTGCTAGTCTCGGTTATAGCAATCAGCCCCAGCATTTT
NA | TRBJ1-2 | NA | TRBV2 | CASSERQGIINGYTF | TGTGCCAGCAGTGAAAGGCAGGGGATCATAAATGGCTACACCTTC